The text below deals with one T cell receptor beta chain. Its target is not known. These data are taken from a study of cytomegalovirus exposure and HLA in healthy donors. Study-level results: With later analysis, a missense DCLRE1C variant became linked to TCR beta V- and J-gene trimming. Through in vitro validation, a few CMV-associated chains were shown to be specific for CMV antigens.

Healthy bone marrow donors made up the donor group. Germline CDR1 is SGHTA and CDR2 is FQGNSA. The CDR3 totals 14 residues. J lost 5 bases, V lost 4 bases, and 7 bases had no gene match. The PCR was carried out with 60 Vbeta primers and 13 Jbeta primers. Produced via immunoSEQ multiplex PCR; TCRdb's table is partial and in-frame only. The data contain some 140,000 clones, about 76% of them singletons. Sequences were obtained from PBMCs. The sequence came from a woman aged 40 to 49 in good health and CMV-seronegative. The rearrangement uses TRBV7-2 and TRBJ2-5; 7 nucleotides line up with TRBD1. CDR3 in DNA: TGTGCCAGCAGCTCTACAGGGGTCGGGGAGACCCAGTACTTC. As protein: CASSSTGVGETQYF.